The clone carrying this T cell receptor beta chain was counted many times. Primed by a sample-barcoded 5' primer and a J-beta primer mix, a second PCR proceeded for roughly 7 to 11 cycles. Each TCR beta cDNA got a 12-nucleotide random molecular identifier. TCRdb used MiXCR to reprocess the 5' RACE reads, holding one entry per CDR3 protein. The sample lists 700,000 to 800,000 distinct CDR3 sequences, roughly 47% occurring once. The sample originates from a study of blood T cells in healthy people across ages. V was pared by 0 bases and J by 5 bases, with 5 bases of the junction left unmatched. CDR3 size: 15 residues. Germline CDR1 reads SGHRS; CDR2 reads YFSETQ.

The V and J genes are TRBV5-1 and TRBJ2-3, with TRBD2 matching 8 bases. The TCR sequence derives from a woman aged 55-69 years in good health. Sequenced material: blood. The CDR3, as DNA: TGCGCCAGCAGCTTGGAGGGACTAGATCTAGATACGCAGTATTTT. Translation: CASSLEGLDLDTQYF.